This passage covers 5 T cell receptor beta chains from one sample sequenced in a study of T cells in women clearing cervical HPV infection (dated by TCRdb to 2016 to 2018). Library construction relied on the immunoSEQ multiplex PCR assay. TCRdb re-hosts the immuneACCESS table, in-frame sequences only. Its copies lack some clones; in the studies checked, an unresolved V gene accounts for under half of them, and the cause for the rest is not known. The sample has about 24,000 clones on record. The top ten clonotypes cover around 5.4% of the sample. Input material: blood buffy coat. Source of these receptors: a woman between 18 and 70 years old with a cervical HPV16 infection that either progressed to CIN3+ or cleared (not recorded which).

A remark on this clone: The read ends 3 residues before the CDR3 terminus; that terminus is restored from the germline J gene. V is TRBV20-1 and J is TRBJ2-7; D possibly corresponds to TRBD2 (5 bases). Per germline, CDR1 DFQATT and CDR2 SNEGSKA (reference sequence). The length of the CDR3 is 12 residues. Trimming removed 5 bases at V and 2 bases at J, with 10 bases between. This CDR3 reads CSADRGPYEQYF. Incomplete CDR3 DNA: TGCAGTGCTGACCGGGGTCCCTACGAG.

A note on this clone: The CDR3 extends 3 residues past the end of the read, so its final part is completed from the germline J gene. The chain uses TRBV19 and TRBJ1-1; perhaps TRBD1 as D (6 bases). The ends were cut back, 5 bases at V and 4 bases at J, with 17 bases in the middle. The CDR3 runs 15 residues. Germline CDR1 LNHDA, CDR2 SQIVND (reference sequence). The CDR3 here is CASSPLRGGRTEAFF. The CDR3 bases that were read are TGTGCCAGTAGTCCCCTCAGGGGCGGGCGCACTGAA.

This clone shows up as medium-sized by frequency. Read sequence stops 3 residues before the CDR3 end, and the germline J gene provides the missing end. V usage is TRBV20-1 and J usage is TRBJ2-3; 10 bases align to TRBD1. Germline CDR1 is DFQATT and CDR2 is SNEGSKA (reference sequence). CDR3 size: 17 residues. V shed 3 bases, J shed 4 bases, and the junction held 13 bases outside the gene matches. CDR3 sequence: CSASKPVGQGFPDTQYF. The covered CDR3 bases are TGCAGTGCTAGCAAACCTGTGGGACAGGGGTTCCCAGATACG.

Worth noting for this clone: Read sequence stops 3 residues before the CDR3 end, and the germline J gene provides the missing end. The chain has TRBV2 and TRBJ2-1; TRBD2 matches 12 bases. V lost 4 bases and J lost 9; bases outside the gene matches: 10. CDR1 and CDR2 (germline): SNHLY, FYNNEI. The CDR3 totals 16 residues. This CDR3 is CASSGSSGGAQIEQFF. The CDR3 DNA, read in part, is TGTGCCAGCAGTGGTTCTAGCGGGGGGGCCCAGATTGAG.

A word on this clone: This same CDR3 is encoded by further DNA sequences in the sample. Partial CDR3 DNA: TGTGCCAGCAGTTCTTTCGGGGGGGGTCGTGGT. Translation: CASSSFGGGRG. The CDR3 in full is CASSSFGGGRGYTF. The chain joins TRBV5-4 to TRBJ1-2, with D possibly being TRBD1 (5 bases). Coverage ceases 3 residues before the CDR3 finishes, and the germline J gene fills in the end. This CDR3 has 14 residues. Germline V gene sequence: CDR1 SGHNT, CDR2 YYREEE (reference sequence).